The T cell receptor (beta chain) under discussion was sequenced for a study of blood T cell repertoires in COVID-19. Patients from Seattle were sampled longitudinally, starting during active infection. The repertoire was sequenced with immunoSEQ multiplex PCR; TCRdb's copy has only in-frame clones and lacks some. Seen here are a few hundred thousand clones, around 89% observed once, and the top ten hold 0.8% to 1.3%. The sequenced sample was peripheral blood. The receptor comes from a woman aged 40 to 50 with COVID-19, enrolled during active disease.

The CDR3 region is CATSRGLRETQYF. CDR3 DNA sequence: TGTGCTACCTCCAGGGGTTTGCGGGAGACCCAGTACTTC. The chain has TRBV7-7 and TRBJ2-5; D is possibly TRBD1 (6 bases). This CDR3 contains 13 residues. From germline, CDR1 is SSHAT and CDR2 FNYEAQ (reference sequence).